This TCR beta chain was identified in a study of blood T cell repertoires in COVID-19. Trimming removed 5 bases from V and 4 bases from J, with 14 bases in between. The CDR3 consists of 14 residues. Germline V gene sequence: CDR1 MNHEY, CDR2 SMNVEV (reference sequence). Profiling relied on immunoSEQ multiplex PCR, and the TCRdb table lists in-frame clones only, not all of them. The table records about 400,000 clones, roughly 91% of them present only once. The specimen sequenced was peripheral blood. This receptor was taken from a woman aged 30 to 39 with acute or convalescent COVID-19. The chain links TRBV27 to TRBJ1-2; a possible D gene is TRBD1 (5 bases). CDR3 sequence reads: CASSVDSDFYGYTF. Here the CDR3 DNA reads TGTGCCAGCAGTGTCGACAGCGATTTCTATGGCTACACCTTC.